This T cell receptor beta chain was found in a study of T-cell reconstitution after alpha-beta-depleted transplantation in children. This CDR3 has 12 residues. Trimming took off 11 bases at V and 0 bases at J, with 11 bases between the two ends. Germline CDR1 reads SNHLY; CDR2 reads FYNNEI. Unique molecular identifiers were built into the TCRbeta library. TCRdb called the PCR reads again in MiXCR, with one record for every CDR3 protein. The repertoire holds roughly 500,000 distinct CDR3 sequences, with about 16% as singletons. The chain employs TRBV2 and TRBJ2-7; a weak D match, TRBD1 (5 bases). This receptor was obtained from a human donor who donated a stem cell graft to a child with acute lymphoblastic leukemia. The sample here was PBMCs from the stem cell graft donor, taken from the stem cell graft. Here the CDR3 DNA reads TGTGCCCATCGGACATACTCCTACGAGCAGTACTTC. Its protein is CAHRTYSYEQYF.